Below are 21 T cell receptor beta chains sequenced from a single sample in a study of blood T cell repertoires in COVID-19. The table came from immunoSEQ multiplex PCR; TCRdb's copy has only in-frame clones and leaves some out. This sample has about 270,000 clones, with 75% to 90% found just once. Sequenced sample: PBMCs or T cells enriched from blood (not recorded which). The source of these receptors is a woman aged 25 to 39 with acute COVID-19.

On this clone itself: Mismatch with germline at one junction end may stem from a read error. The chain employs TRBV3-1 (or the pseudogene TRBV3-2) and TRBJ2-2; 8 bases are shared with TRBD2. The CDR3 has 15 amino acids. The germline V gene encodes CDR1 LGHDT and CDR2 YNNKEL (reference sequence). CDR3 loop: CASRQAGEGTGELFF. The CDR3 coding sequence is TGTGCCAGCAGACAAGCGGGAGAGGGCACCGGGGAGCTGTTTTTT.

V gene TRBV28 combines with J gene TRBJ2-7, with a tentative D call TRBD2 (5 bases). V lost 3 bases and J 3 bases, leaving 12 bases between the germline ends. The CDR3 runs to 14 residues. Germline CDR1 is MDHEN and CDR2 is SYDVKM. CDR3 coding DNA: TGTGCCAGCAGTTTTCAGCGGATAATCTACGAGCAGTACTTC. Its translation: CASSFQRIIYEQYF.

The DNA for the CDR3 is TGCAGCGTGCGCAAGGGACTAGCCAATGAGCAGTTCTTC. This codes for CSVRKGLANEQFF. The chain links TRBV29-1 to TRBJ2-1; 9 nucleotides line up with TRBD2. The CDR3 length is 13 residues. The germline V gene has CDR1 SQVTM and CDR2 ANQGSEA. With 6 bases clipped from V and 6 bases from J, the junction kept 6 bases outside the gene matches.

The genes are TRBV3-1 (or the pseudogene TRBV3-2) and TRBJ2-1, with D tentatively TRBD1 (6 bases). Trimming took 10 bases from V and 8 from J, leaving 18 bases between them. Germline CDR1 LGHDT, CDR2 YNNKEL (reference sequence). The CDR3 extends over 13 amino acids. CDR3 protein: CATGDVGADEQFF. CDR3 bases: TGTGCCACCGGGGACGTGGGGGCGGATGAGCAGTTCTTC.

V is TRBV5-1 and J is TRBJ2-3; 8 bases line up with TRBD2. The CDR3 runs 15 residues. V was clipped by 2 bases and J by 0 bases; unmatched bases: 2. Germline V gene sequence: CDR1 SGHRS, CDR2 YFSETQ. The CDR3 nucleotides read TGCGCCAGCAGCTTTAGCGGGACTAGCACAGATACGCAGTATTTT. Its protein product is CASSFSGTSTDTQYF.

V usage is TRBV28 and J usage is TRBJ1-6; D might be TRBD1 (6 bases). Germline CDR1 reads MDHEN; CDR2 reads SYDVKM. This CDR3 spans 14 amino acids. Trimming cost V 7 bases and J 8 bases, with 15 bases left between them. The CDR3 loop is CASIDGQTYSPLHF. Here the CDR3 DNA reads TGTGCCAGCATCGACGGACAGACTTATTCACCCCTCCACTTT. Combining the CDR3 with reference TRBV28 and TRBJ1-6 gives the whole variable domain DVKVTQSSRYLVKRTGEKVFLECVQDMDHENMFWYRQDPGLGLRLIYFSYDVKMKEKGDIPEGYSVSREKKERFSLILESASTNQTSMYLCASIDGQTYSPLHFGNGTRLTVT.

The CDR3 loop is CASSEKEWTEAFF. CDR3 coding DNA: TGTGCCAGCAGTGAAAAGGAGTGGACTGAAGCTTTCTTT. The chain is built from TRBV6-1 and TRBJ1-1; D remains ambiguous. Trimming pared 2 bases from V and 5 bases from J, leaving 9 bases between. The CDR3 spans 13 residues. In germline, CDR1 is MNHNS, CDR2 SASEGT.

The chain is built from TRBV28 and TRBJ1-5; 7 bases match TRBD1. Trimming cost V 6 bases and J 2 bases; bases outside gene matches: 4. CDR3 length equals 14 residues. The germline V gene encodes CDR1 MDHEN and CDR2 SYDVKM. The CDR3 is CASRETGRNQPQHF. The CDR3 DNA sequence: TGTGCCAGCAGGGAGACAGGGCGCAATCAGCCCCAGCATTTT.

This chain joins TRBV6-6 and TRBJ2-1, with a tentative D call TRBD2 (6 bases). Between the trimmed V and J ends, which lost 5 bases and 5 bases, there was a span of 13 bases. Germline assignment: CDR1 MNHNY and CDR2 SVGAGI (reference sequence). CDR3 length: 14 amino acids. The CDR3 here is CASSQAGGDNEQFF. CDR3 sequence (DNA): TGTGCCAGCAGTCAGGCCGGAGGGGACAATGAGCAGTTCTTC.

CDR3: CASTIPRGGYF. The CDR3 DNA reads as TGCGCCAGCACCATCCCCCGGGGGGGGTACTTC. This chain connects TRBV23-1 to TRBJ2-7, with 8 bases identical to TRBD2. TRBV23-1 is flagged as an ORF with uncertain function. The junction had 8 bases not matched to a gene; V was cut back by 7 bases and J by 12 bases. The length of the CDR3 is 11 residues.

The rearrangement joins TRBV6-2 or TRBV6-3 to TRBJ1-5, with a weak D call TRBD1 (6 bases). The V gene's germline CDR1 is MNHEY and CDR2 SVGEGT. V gave up 5 bases and J gave up 2 bases, with 10 bases separating them. There are 14 residues in the CDR3. The CDR3 loop reads CASSGSGGNQPQHF. CDR3 DNA sequence: TGTGCCAGCAGTGGATCAGGGGGCAATCAGCCCCAGCATTTT.

The chain recombines TRBV19 with TRBJ1-5; no reliable D call. The ends were cut back, 2 bases at V and 2 bases at J, with 16 bases in the middle. Per germline, CDR1 LNHDA and CDR2 SQIVND (reference sequence). The CDR3 consists of 17 residues. CDR3 protein: CASSISPNLERNQPQHF. The CDR3, as DNA: TGTGCCAGTAGTATATCGCCGAATCTGGAGCGCAATCAGCCCCAGCATTTT.

This clone was observed a few times. The identical CDR3 is also encoded by other nucleotide sequences in the sample. The rearrangement links TRBV27 to TRBJ2-7; 10 positions match TRBD2. Germline loops: CDR1 MNHEY, CDR2 SMNVEV (reference sequence). J gave up 1 base and V 4 bases, and 4 bases lay outside the gene matches. The CDR3 length is 15 residues. The DNA for the CDR3 is TGTGCCAGCAGTTCCAGGGGACTAGCGTCCTACGAGCAGTACTTC. Encoded protein: CASSSRGLASYEQYF.

V gene TRBV7-3 combines with J gene TRBJ1-1; D not certain. The CDR3 runs to 13 residues. Trimming pared 1 base from V and 4 bases from J, leaving 7 bases between. Looked up from germline, CDR1 is SGHTA and CDR2 is FQGTGA. The CDR3 protein is CASSLSLSTEAFF. DNA for the CDR3: TGTGCCAGCAGCTTAAGTTTGAGCACTGAAGCTTTCTTT. Based on the CDR3 plus reference TRBV7-3 and TRBJ1-1, the full variable domain is GAGVSQTPSNKVTEKGKYVELRCDPISGHTALYWYRQSLGQGPEFLIYFQGTGAADDSGLPNDRFFAVRPEGSVSTLKIQRTERGDSAVYLCASSLSLSTEAFFGQGTRLTVV.

The chain has TRBV28 and TRBJ1-2; tentative D call: TRBD1 (6 bases). The CDR3 is made up of 15 amino acids. The germline V and J ends were trimmed by 6 bases and 7 bases, with 21 bases remaining between them. The germline CDR1 and CDR2 sequences are MDHEN and SYDVKM. CDR3 residues: CASRSVGDTYPGYTF. In nucleotides, the CDR3 is TGTGCCAGCAGGTCCGTCGGGGACACATATCCTGGCTACACCTTC.

In this sample, this clone turned up once. Additional DNA sequences in this sample encode the identical CDR3. This chain joins TRBV6-4 and TRBJ1-5; D possibly corresponds to TRBD1 (6 bases). The germline gives CDR1 MRHNA, CDR2 SNTAGT. The CDR3 extends over 13 amino acids. V lost 3 bases, J lost 7 bases, and 10 bases lay in between. Here the CDR3 reads CASSEQGGQPQHF. The CDR3 DNA reads TGTGCCAGCAGTGAACAGGGTGGGCAGCCCCAGCATTTT.

The rearrangement links TRBV18 to TRBJ2-7; D perhaps matches TRBD2 (5 bases). Germline CDR1 is KGHSH and CDR2 is LQKENI. The CDR3 consists of 12 residues. V dropped 2 bases and J dropped 6 bases, with 8 bases sitting between them. This CDR3 reads CASSPTGIEQYF. In nucleotides, the CDR3 is TGTGCCAGCTCACCAACGGGAATCGAGCAGTACTTC.

The J gene is TRBJ2-1, the V gene TRBV7-2, with 8 nucleotides matching TRBD2. CDR3 length: 16 amino acids. V gave up 2 bases and J gave up 1 base; unmatched junction bases: 4. Looked up from germline, CDR1 is SGHTA and CDR2 is FQGNSA. In DNA form, the CDR3 reads TGTGCCAGCAGCTTAATTGGCGGGAGGTCCTACAATGAGCAGTTCTTC. This gives the protein CASSLIGGRSYNEQFF. The whole variable domain, remainder taken from reference TRBV7-2 and TRBJ2-1, is GAGVSQSPSNKVTEKGKDVELRCDPISGHTALYWYRQSLGQGLEFLIYFQGNSAPDKSGLPSDRFSAERTGGSVSTLTIQRTQQEDSAVYLCASSLIGGRSYNEQFFGPGTRLTVL.

The V and J genes are TRBV19 and TRBJ1-5, with D possibly TRBD1 on 6 matching bases. This CDR3 region has 16 residues. The germline gives CDR1 LNHDA, CDR2 SQIVND (reference sequence). V was pared by 3 bases and J by 5 bases, with 17 bases between. The CDR3 is CASSMTGVGGHQPQHF. CDR3 nucleotides: TGTGCCAGTAGTATGACAGGAGTTGGGGGACATCAGCCCCAGCATTTT.

The rearrangement joins TRBV6-5 to TRBJ2-7, with D possibly being TRBD2 (5 bases). This CDR3 region has 15 residues. The germline V gene encodes CDR1 MNHEY and CDR2 SVGAGI. The germline V and J ends were trimmed by 4 bases and 4 bases, with 17 bases remaining between them. The CDR3 here is CASSSTGLGTYEQYF. The CDR3 bases are TGTGCCAGCAGTTCGACGGGGTTGGGCACTTACGAGCAGTACTTC.

This clone was recorded only once. The V and J genes are TRBV27 and TRBJ2-7; 16 bases fit TRBD2. Germline V lookup: CDR1 MNHEY, CDR2 SMNVEV (reference sequence). CDR3 length: 17 residues. V lost 5 bases and J lost 1; bases outside the gene matches: 5. CDR3 sequence: CASSPGLAGGPSYEQYF. The CDR3 coding sequence is TGTGCCAGCAGTCCGGGACTAGCGGGAGGGCCTTCCTACGAGCAGTACTTC.